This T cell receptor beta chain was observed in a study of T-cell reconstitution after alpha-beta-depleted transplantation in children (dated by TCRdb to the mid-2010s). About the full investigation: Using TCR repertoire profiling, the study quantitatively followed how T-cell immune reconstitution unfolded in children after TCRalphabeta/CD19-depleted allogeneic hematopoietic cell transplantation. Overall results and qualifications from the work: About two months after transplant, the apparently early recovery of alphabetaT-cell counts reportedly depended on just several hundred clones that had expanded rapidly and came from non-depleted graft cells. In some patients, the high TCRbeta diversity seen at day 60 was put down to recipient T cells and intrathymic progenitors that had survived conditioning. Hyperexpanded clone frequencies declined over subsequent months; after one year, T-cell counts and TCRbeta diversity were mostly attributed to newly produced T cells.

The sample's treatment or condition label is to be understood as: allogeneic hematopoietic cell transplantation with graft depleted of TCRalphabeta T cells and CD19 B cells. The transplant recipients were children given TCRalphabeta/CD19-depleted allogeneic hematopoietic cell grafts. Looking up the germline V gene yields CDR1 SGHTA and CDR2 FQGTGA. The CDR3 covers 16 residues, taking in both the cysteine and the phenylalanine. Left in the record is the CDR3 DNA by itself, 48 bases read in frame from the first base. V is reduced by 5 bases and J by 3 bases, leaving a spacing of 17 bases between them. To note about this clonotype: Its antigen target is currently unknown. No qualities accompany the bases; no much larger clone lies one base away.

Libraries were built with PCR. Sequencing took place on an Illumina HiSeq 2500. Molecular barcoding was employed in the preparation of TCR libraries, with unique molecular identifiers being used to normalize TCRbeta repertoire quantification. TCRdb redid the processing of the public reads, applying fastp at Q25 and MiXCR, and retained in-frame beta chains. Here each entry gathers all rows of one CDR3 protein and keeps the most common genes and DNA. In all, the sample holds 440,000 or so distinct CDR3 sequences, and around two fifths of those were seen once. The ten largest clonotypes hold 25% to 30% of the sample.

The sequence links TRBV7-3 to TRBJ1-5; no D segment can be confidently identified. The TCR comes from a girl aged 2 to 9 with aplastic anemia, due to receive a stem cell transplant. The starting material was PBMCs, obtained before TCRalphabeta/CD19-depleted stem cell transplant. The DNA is TGTGCCAGCAGCAACATGGGTGTCGGCATCAATCAGCCCCAGCATTTT. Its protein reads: CASSNMGVGINQPQHF.